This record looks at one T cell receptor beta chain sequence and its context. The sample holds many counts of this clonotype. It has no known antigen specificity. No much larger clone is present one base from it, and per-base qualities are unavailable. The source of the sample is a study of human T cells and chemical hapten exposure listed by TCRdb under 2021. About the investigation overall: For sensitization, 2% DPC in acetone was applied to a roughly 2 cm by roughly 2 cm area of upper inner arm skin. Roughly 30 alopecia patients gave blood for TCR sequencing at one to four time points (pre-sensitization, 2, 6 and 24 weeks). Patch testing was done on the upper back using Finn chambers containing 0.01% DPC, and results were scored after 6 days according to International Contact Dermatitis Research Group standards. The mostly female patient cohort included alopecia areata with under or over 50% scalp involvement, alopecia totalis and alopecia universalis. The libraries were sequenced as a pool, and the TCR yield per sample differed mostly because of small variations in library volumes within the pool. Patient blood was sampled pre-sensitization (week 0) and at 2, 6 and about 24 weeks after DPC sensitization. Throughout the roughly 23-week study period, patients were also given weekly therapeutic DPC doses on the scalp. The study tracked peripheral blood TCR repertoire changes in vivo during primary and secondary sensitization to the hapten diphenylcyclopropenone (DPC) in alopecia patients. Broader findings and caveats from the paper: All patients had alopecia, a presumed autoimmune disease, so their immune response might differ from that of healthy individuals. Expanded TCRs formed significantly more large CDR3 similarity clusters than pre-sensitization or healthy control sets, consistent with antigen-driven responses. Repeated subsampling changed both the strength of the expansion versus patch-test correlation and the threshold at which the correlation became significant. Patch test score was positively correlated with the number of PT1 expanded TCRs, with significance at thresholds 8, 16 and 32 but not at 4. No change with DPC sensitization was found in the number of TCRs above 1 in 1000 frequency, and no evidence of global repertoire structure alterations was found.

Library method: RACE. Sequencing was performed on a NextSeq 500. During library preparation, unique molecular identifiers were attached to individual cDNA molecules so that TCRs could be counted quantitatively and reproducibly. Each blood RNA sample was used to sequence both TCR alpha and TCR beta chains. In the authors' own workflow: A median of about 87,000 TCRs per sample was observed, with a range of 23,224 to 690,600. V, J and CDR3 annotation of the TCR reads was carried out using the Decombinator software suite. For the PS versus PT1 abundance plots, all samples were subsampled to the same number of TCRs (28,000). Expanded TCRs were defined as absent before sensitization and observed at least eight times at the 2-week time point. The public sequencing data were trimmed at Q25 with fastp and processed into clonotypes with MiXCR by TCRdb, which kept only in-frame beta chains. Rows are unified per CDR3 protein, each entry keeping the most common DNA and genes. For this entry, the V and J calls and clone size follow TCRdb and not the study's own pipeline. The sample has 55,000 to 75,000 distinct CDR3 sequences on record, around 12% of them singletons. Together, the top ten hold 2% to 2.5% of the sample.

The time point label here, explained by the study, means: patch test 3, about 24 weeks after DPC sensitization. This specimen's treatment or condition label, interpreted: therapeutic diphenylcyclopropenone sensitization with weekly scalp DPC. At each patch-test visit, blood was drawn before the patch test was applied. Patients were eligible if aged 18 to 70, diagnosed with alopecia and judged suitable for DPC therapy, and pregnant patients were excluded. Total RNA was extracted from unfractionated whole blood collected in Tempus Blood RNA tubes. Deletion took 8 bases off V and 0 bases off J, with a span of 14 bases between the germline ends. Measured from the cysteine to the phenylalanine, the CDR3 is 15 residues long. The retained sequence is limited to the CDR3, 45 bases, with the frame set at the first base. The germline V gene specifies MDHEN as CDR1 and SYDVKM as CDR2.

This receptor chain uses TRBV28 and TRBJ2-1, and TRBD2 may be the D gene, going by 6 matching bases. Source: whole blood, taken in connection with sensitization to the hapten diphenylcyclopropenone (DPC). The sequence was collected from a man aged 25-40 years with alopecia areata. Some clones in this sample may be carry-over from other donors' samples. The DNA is TGTGCCAGCTGCGGGGCCCCGAGCTCCTACAATGAGCAGTTCTTC. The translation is CASCGAPSSYNEQFF.